The TCR beta chain described here comes from a study of identical twins. CDR1 DFQATT and CDR2 SNEGSKA come from the germline V gene (reference sequence). CDR3 length: 15 amino acids. V was shortened by 2 bases and J by 5 bases, with 16 bases between the two germline ends. With respect to this clonotype: What it binds is not known.

Each CDR3 protein is one row after TCRdb ran MiXCR on the 5' RACE reads. In the table there are some 300,000 distinct CDR3 sequences, about 12% of which are singletons. Study conclusions and caveats: Fewer insertions marked abundant cord blood beta clonotypes; young adult naive trended weakly, memory not at all.

The same sample was also studied in work on yellow fever vaccine responses in identical twins.

Sequencing input: CD8+ T cells sorted from blood. The J gene is TRBJ2-1, the V gene TRBV20-1; D is perhaps TRBD2 (5 bases). This TCR was recovered from a woman aged 18-35 years in good health. In nucleotides, the CDR3 is TGCAGTGCTAGACCCCAAGGGAGCACTAACAATGAGCAGTTCTTC. Protein sequence: CSARPQGSTNNEQFF.